This T cell receptor beta chain was captured in a study of blood T cell repertoires in COVID-19. About the study: The study drew acute and convalescent COVID-19 samples from the United States, Italy and Spain. T cells, B-cell-depleted T cells, or PBMCs provided the cDNA or gDNA that served as material.

Per the original data handling: Nucleated cell number was recorded as an estimate derived from reference gene primer amplification. Libraries were prepared by immunoSEQ multiplex PCR; TCRdb keeps only in-frame clonotypes and omits some of them. That table is the source of V, J and clone size, and D and trimming were worked out from the DNA. The sample contains about 230,000 clones, less than 85% of which appear only once. This clone was seen a handful of times. Looked up from germline, CDR1 is SQVTM and CDR2 is ANQGSEA. Trimming at V came to 6 bases and at J to 4 bases, leaving 3 bases not matched to a gene. This CDR3 contains 12 residues.

The specimen sequenced was peripheral blood. This TCR derives from a woman in her seventies with active or convalescent COVID-19. The chain has TRBV29-1 and TRBJ1-1, with 9 positions matching TRBD1. CDR3 in DNA: TGCAGCGTCGGGGGACAGGGCACTGAAGCTTTCTTT. Translating gives CSVGGQGTEAFF.